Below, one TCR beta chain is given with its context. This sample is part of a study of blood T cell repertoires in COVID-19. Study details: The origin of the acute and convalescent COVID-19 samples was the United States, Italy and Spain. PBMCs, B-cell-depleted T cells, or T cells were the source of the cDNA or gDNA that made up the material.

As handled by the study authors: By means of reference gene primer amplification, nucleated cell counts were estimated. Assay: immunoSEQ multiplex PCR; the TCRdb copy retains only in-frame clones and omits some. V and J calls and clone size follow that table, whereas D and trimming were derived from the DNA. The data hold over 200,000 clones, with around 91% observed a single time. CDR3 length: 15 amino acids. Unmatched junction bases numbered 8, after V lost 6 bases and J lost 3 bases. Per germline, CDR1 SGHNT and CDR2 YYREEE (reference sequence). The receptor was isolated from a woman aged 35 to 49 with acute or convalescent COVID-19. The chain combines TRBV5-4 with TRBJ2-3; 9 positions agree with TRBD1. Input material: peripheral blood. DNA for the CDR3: TGTGCCAGCACCCAAAACAGGGGGCGGACAGATACGCAGTATTTT. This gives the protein CASTQNRGRTDTQYF.